Sequencing of this T cell receptor (beta chain) was carried out in a study of cytomegalovirus exposure and HLA in healthy donors. Use of 60 Vbeta and 13 Jbeta primers characterized the PCR. Measured with immunoSEQ multiplex PCR; TCRdb has only the in-frame clones, and not every one. The profile shows more than 85,000 clones, around 79% of them singletons. This CDR3 comprises 16 residues. The TCR originated in a woman younger than 45 in good health and CMV-seronegative. The chain joins TRBV21-1 to TRBJ1-3; whether TRBD1, the table's D call, matches the DNA was not checked. TRBV21-1 corresponds to a pseudogene. The material sequenced was PBMCs. DNA of the CDR3: TGTGCCAGCAAACAGAAGGGGCAGACCTCTGGAAACACCATATATTTT. This encodes CASKQKGQTSGNTIYF.